The rows below give T cell receptor beta chains drawn from one sample of a study of blood T cell repertoires in COVID-19. The data were produced by immunoSEQ multiplex PCR, yet TCRdb's version contains in-frame clones alone and is incomplete. Of fewer than 200,000 clones listed, approximately 92% are singletons. Source material: peripheral blood. The receptors shown here come from a man aged 45-60 years with acute or convalescent COVID-19. Each CDR3 is given with its conserved first and last residue. The order of the fields is clone size, J gene, V gene, D gene, CDR3 DNA, CDR3 protein. D genes are given only for firm matches. Some rows have no size entry. The others give once, few or many, or a class for an expanded clone.

>-|TRBJ1-5|TRBV11-2|-
TGTGCCAGCAGCTTAGTTTGTCGGGAGAATCAGCCCCAGCATTTT
CASSLVCRENQPQHF
>-|TRBJ2-1|TRBV18|TRBD2
TGTGCCAGCTCACCACTTGCTAGCGGGAGCGGCAATGAGCAGTTCTTC
CASSPLASGSGNEQFF
>-|TRBJ2-5|TRBV7-6|-
TGTGCCAGCAGCGACCGGCCGAGAGGTGGAGAGACCCAGTACTTC
CASSDRPRGGETQYF
>-|TRBJ1-6|TRBV7-9|-
TGTGCCAGCAGCCCTAACGAGGCAAAGGGGTCACCCCTCCACTTT
CASSPNEAKGSPLHF
>-|TRBJ2-1|TRBV7-9|TRBD2
TGTGCCAGCAGCTTAACTATCGCGGGGGGAGAGCAGTTCTTC
CASSLTIAGGEQFF
>-|TRBJ2-1|TRBV4-1|TRBD1
TGCGCCAGCAGCCCTGGGACAGCGATAGCGCAGACGTTCAATGAGCAGTTCTTC
CASSPGTAIAQTFNEQFF
>-|TRBJ1-2|TRBV15|TRBD1
TGTGCCACCAGCCCACACGGACAGGGTGAGAACTATGGCTACACCTTC
CATSPHGQGENYGYTF
>-|TRBJ1-2|TRBV5-1|TRBD1
TGCGCCAGCAGCCCGCTACAGGGGGCGACTAGATATGGCTACACCTTC
CASSPLQGATRYGYTF
>-|TRBJ1-4|TRBV15|-
TGTGCCACCAGCAGAGAGGTCGCAGGGGTTGAAAAACTGTTTTTT
CATSREVAGVEKLFF
>-|TRBJ2-2|TRBV11-2|-
TGTGCCAGCTGTATAGTAAGGGGGTCCGGGGAGCTGTTTTTT
CASCIVRGSGELFF
>-|TRBJ2-1|TRBV10-3|TRBD2
TGTGCCATCAGTGACACTAGCGGGAGGTCCGGGACGGGGGAGCAGTTCTTC
CAISDTSGRSGTGEQFF
>few|TRBJ1-1|TRBV5-1|-
TGCGCCAGCAGCCTCCAGCCTGGGAGCACTGAAGCTTTCTTT
CASSLQPGSTEAFF
>-|TRBJ1-4|TRBV27|-
TGTGCCAGCCGGGGGGTTGGAGAAAAACTGTTTTTT
CASRGVGEKLFF
>-|TRBJ2-3|TRBV18|-
TGTGCCAGCTCACGTGAGGCGCGAAGCACAGATACGCAGTATTTT
CASSREARSTDTQYF
>-|TRBJ2-7|TRBV12-3/TRBV12-4|TRBD1
TGTGCCAGCAGTCCGGACAGGGGCTACGAGCAGTACTTC
CASSPDRGYEQYF
>-|TRBJ1-2|TRBV29-1|-
TGCAGCGTTGAGGATAGACAGGGCTACACCTTC
CSVEDRQGYTF
>-|TRBJ1-3|TRBV7-9|-
TGTGCCAGCAGCTTAGTGAGTGGTTTCACCTCTGGAAACACCATATATTTT
CASSLVSGFTSGNTIYF
>-|TRBJ2-5|TRBV7-2|-
TGTGCCAGCAGCTGGGACTCTAGGGACCAGTACTTC
CASSWDSRDQYF
>-|TRBJ2-6|TRBV7-6|-
TGTGCCAGCAGCTTAGACACCGTCTCTGGGGCCAACGTCCTGACTTTC
CASSLDTVSGANVLTF
>-|TRBJ2-3|TRBV9|TRBD1
TGTGCCAGCAGCTCTTTCGGGACAGGCGAGTCAGATACGCAGTATTTT
CASSSFGTGESDTQYF
>-|TRBJ1-1|TRBV7-2|-
TGTGCCAGCAGCTTCAGCGGGACTCTGAGTGAAGCTTTCTTT
CASSFSGTLSEAFF
>-|TRBJ1-2|TRBV12-3/TRBV12-4|-
TGTGCCAGCAGTTCGCAGCGGCGGGGAGGCTACACCTTC
CASSSQRRGGYTF
>-|TRBJ2-2|TRBV7-2|TRBD2
TGTGCCAGCAGCTGGAGACTAGCGGGGAACACCGGGGAGCTGTTTTTT
CASSWRLAGNTGELFF
>once|TRBJ2-5|TRBV6-2/TRBV6-3|TRBD1
TGTGCCAGCAGTTTTAAACAGGGGGCAGGTATAAAGACCCAGTACTTC
CASSFKQGAGIKTQYF
>-|TRBJ1-6|TRBV7-2|-
TGTGCCAGCACAGGAGGGGAGCCCCTCCACTTT
CASTGGEPLHF
>-|TRBJ2-5|TRBV30|TRBD1
TGTGCCTGGGCGTGGACAGGGGGCTATGAGACCCAGTACTTC
CAWAWTGGYETQYF
>-|TRBJ2-1|TRBV19|TRBD1
TGTGCCAGTAGTATAGATTCACAGGGGGCAACCTACAATGAGCAGTTCTTC
CASSIDSQGATYNEQFF
>-|TRBJ2-5|TRBV7-6|-
TGTGCCAGCAGCTACACAGGGCAAGAGACCCAGTACTTC
CASSYTGQETQYF
>-|TRBJ1-4|TRBV10-3|TRBD1
TGTGCCATCAGTGGGGACAGGGGTGAAAAACTGTTTTTT
CAISGDRGEKLFF
>-|TRBJ1-2|TRBV30|-
TGTGCCTGGAAACGCCGGGGGGCGGAGACTCTCGGCTATGGCTACACCTTC
CAWKRRGAETLGYGYTF
>-|TRBJ2-5|TRBV11-1|-
TGTGCCTCCCGGCCGATAGCGGCTCCAGAGACCCAGTACTTC
CASRPIAAPETQYF
>-|TRBJ2-4|TRBV27|-
TGTGCCAGCAGTTTAAGGCTTCAGGGAGGCATTCAGTACTTC
CASSLRLQGGIQYF
>few|TRBJ2-5|TRBV18|TRBD1
TGTGCCAGCTCACCAAGGGGGCACATTGGGGAGACCCAGTACTTC
CASSPRGHIGETQYF
>-|TRBJ1-6|TRBV18|TRBD1
TGTGCCAGCTCAAAAGGACAGGGCGGGATGCATTCACCCCTCCACTTT
CASSKGQGGMHSPLHF
>-|TRBJ1-5|TRBV19|-
TGTGCCAGTAGTCAGGCGCGGGGTCAGCCCCAGCATTTT
CASSQARGQPQHF
>-|TRBJ1-1|TRBV19|-
TGTGCCAGTAGTATTTACAGTGGGCCTGAAGCTTTCTTT
CASSIYSGPEAFF
>-|TRBJ2-3|TRBV4-2|-
TGTGCCAGCAGCCAAGATCACGGGATCGGGACAGATACGCAGTATTTT
CASSQDHGIGTDTQYF
>-|TRBJ2-5|TRBV28|-
TGTGCCAGCAATTCAGGGGTCGGATTCGGAGAGACCCAGTACTTC
CASNSGVGFGETQYF
>-|TRBJ2-3|TRBV9|TRBD1
TGTGCCAGCAGCGAGGACAGGGGCACAGATACGCAGTATTTT
CASSEDRGTDTQYF
>-|TRBJ2-3|TRBV7-9|TRBD1
TGTGCCAGCAGCTTACTGACAGGGGGGTCCGACACAGATACGCAGTATTTT
CASSLLTGGSDTDTQYF
>-|TRBJ2-7|TRBV10-2|TRBD1
TGCGCCAGCACTGGATGGCAGGGGGACGAGCAGTACTTC
CASTGWQGDEQYF
>-|TRBJ1-5|TRBV5-4|-
TGTGCCAGCAGCTTGGGAGGGCCCAATCAGCCCCAGCATTTT
CASSLGGPNQPQHF
>-|TRBJ2-2|TRBV24-1|TRBD2
TGTGCCACCAGTGAGGATATAGCGGGAGCGGGCACCGGGGAGCTGTTTTTT
CATSEDIAGAGTGELFF
>-|TRBJ1-1|TRBV28|-
TGTGCCAGCAGTTTATGGGTTAACCCGGGAGGCACTGAAGCTTTCTTT
CASSLWVNPGGTEAFF